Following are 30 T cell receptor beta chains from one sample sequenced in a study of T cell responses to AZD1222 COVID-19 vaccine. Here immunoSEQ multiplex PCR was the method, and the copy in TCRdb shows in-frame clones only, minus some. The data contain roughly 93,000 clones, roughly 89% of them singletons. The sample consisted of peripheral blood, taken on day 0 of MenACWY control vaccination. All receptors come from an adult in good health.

The CDR3 bases are TGTGCCAGCGGCCAGTCTCGGGGCACCGGGGAGCTGTTTTTT. This translates into CASGQSRGTGELFF. This chain joins TRBV6-2 or TRBV6-3 and TRBJ2-2, with D possibly being TRBD2 (5 bases). Germline V lookup: CDR1 MNHEY, CDR2 SVGEGT. This CDR3 contains 14 residues. Trimming left V 8 bases short and J 4 bases short, with 14 bases between.

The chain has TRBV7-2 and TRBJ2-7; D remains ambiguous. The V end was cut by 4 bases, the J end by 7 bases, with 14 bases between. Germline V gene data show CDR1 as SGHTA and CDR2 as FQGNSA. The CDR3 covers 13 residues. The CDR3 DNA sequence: TGTGCCAGCAGCTCAGACCTTGTGGGTGAGCAGTACTTC. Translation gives CASSSDLVGEQYF.

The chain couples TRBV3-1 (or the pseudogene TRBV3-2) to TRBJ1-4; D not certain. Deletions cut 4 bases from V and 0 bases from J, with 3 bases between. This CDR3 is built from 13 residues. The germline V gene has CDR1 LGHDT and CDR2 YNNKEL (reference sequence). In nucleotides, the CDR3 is TGTGCCAGCAGCCCCTCAACTAATGAAAAACTGTTTTTT. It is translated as CASSPSTNEKLFF.

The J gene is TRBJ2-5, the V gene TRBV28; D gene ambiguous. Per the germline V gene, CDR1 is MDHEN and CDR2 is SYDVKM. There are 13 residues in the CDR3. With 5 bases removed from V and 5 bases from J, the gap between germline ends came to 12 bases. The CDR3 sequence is CASSPQKEETQYF. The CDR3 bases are TGTGCCAGCAGTCCGCAAAAGGAGGAGACCCAGTACTTC.

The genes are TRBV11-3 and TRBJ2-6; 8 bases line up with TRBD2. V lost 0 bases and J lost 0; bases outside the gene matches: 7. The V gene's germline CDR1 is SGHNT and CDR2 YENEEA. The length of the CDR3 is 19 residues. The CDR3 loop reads CASSLDPGGRISGANVLTF. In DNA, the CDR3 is TGTGCCAGCAGCTTAGATCCGGGGGGGCGGATCTCTGGGGCCAACGTCCTGACTTTC.

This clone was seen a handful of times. The CDR3 nucleotides are TGTGCCAGCAGCTTAGGGGGGATCACTGAAGCTTTCTTT. It codes for CASSLGGITEAFF. The chain combines TRBV7-6 with TRBJ1-1; TRBD1 might be the D (5 bases). With 1 base removed from V and 4 bases from J, the gap between germline ends came to 7 bases. Germline CDR1 reads SGHVS; CDR2 reads FNYEAQ. CDR3 length equals 13 residues.

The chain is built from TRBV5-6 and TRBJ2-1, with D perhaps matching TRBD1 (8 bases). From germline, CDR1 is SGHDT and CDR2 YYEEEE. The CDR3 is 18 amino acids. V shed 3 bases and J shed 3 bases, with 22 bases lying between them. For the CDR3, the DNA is TGTGCCAGCAGCTCTGACAGGGGAGGGCTCGGGGGCTACAATGAGCAGTTCTTC. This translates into CASSSDRGGLGGYNEQFF.

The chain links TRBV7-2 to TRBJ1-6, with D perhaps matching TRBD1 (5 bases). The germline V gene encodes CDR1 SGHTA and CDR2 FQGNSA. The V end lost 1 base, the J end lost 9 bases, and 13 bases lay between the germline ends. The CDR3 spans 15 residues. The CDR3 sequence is CASSLGAGLTSPLHF. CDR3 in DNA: TGTGCCAGCAGCTTAGGCGCAGGGTTGACTTCACCCCTCCACTTT.

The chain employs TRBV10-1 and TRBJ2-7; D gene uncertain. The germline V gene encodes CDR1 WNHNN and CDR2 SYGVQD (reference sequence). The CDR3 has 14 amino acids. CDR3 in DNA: TGCGTCTTCCCGTGGCGGCCGGTAGACTACGAGCAGTACTTC. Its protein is CVFPWRPVDYEQYF.

The CDR3 DNA is TGCGCCAGCAGTACAGGGCTTAGCAATCAGCCCCAGCATTTT. This gives the protein CASSTGLSNQPQHF. This chain uses TRBV10-1 with TRBJ1-5; tentatively, D is TRBD1 (6 bases). Trimming took 5 bases from V and 0 from J, leaving 8 bases between them. The CDR3 has 14 residues. Germline CDR1 reads WNHNN; CDR2 reads SYGVQD (reference sequence).

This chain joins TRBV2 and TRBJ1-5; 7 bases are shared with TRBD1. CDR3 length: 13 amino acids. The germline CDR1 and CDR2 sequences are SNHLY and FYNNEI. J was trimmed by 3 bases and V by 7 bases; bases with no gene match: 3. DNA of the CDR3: TGTGCCAGCACCGGACAGGTCAATCAGCCCCAGCATTTT. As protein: CASTGQVNQPQHF.

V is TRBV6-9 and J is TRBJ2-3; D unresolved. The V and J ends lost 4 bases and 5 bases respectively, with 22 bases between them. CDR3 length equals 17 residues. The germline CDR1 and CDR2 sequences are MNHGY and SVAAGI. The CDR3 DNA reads TGTGCCAGCAGTTTAGAATTATGGCTAGTTTCTAGAGATACGCAGTATTTT. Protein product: CASSLELWLVSRDTQYF.

The CDR3: CASSESGQAFSANVLTF. DNA of the CDR3: TGCGCCAGCAGTGAGTCGGGGCAGGCGTTCTCCGCCAACGTCCTGACTTTC. This chain uses TRBV10-1 with TRBJ2-6, with a tentative D call TRBD1 (5 bases). The CDR3 consists of 17 residues. Per germline, CDR1 WNHNN and CDR2 SYGVQD (reference sequence). Trimming shortened V by 0 bases and J by 7 bases, and 16 bases separated the two germline ends.

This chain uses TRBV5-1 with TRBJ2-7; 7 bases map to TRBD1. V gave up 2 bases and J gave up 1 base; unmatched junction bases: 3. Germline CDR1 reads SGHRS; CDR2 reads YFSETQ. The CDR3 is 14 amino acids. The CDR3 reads CASSFGQESYEQYF. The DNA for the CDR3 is TGCGCCAGCAGCTTCGGACAGGAATCCTACGAGCAGTACTTC.

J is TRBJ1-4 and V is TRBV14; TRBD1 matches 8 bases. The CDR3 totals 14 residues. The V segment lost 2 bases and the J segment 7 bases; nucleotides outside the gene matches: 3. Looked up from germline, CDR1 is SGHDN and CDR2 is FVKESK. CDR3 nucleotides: TGTGCCAGCAGCCAAAGGCAGGGGGCTGAAAAACTGTTTTTT. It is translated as CASSQRQGAEKLFF.

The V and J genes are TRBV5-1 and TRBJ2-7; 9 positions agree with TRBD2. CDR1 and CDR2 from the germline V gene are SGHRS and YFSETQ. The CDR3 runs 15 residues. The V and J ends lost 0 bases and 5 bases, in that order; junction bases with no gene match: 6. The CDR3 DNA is TGCGCCAGCAGCTTGGTTGCGGGGGGGCCGAACGAGCAGTACTTC. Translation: CASSLVAGGPNEQYF.

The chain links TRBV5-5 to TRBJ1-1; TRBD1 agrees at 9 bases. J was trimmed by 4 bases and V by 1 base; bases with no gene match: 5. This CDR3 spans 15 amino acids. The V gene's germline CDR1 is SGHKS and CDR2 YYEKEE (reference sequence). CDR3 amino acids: CASSLIRQGGTEAFF. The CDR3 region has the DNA TGTGCCAGCAGCTTGATACGACAGGGGGGCACTGAAGCTTTCTTT.

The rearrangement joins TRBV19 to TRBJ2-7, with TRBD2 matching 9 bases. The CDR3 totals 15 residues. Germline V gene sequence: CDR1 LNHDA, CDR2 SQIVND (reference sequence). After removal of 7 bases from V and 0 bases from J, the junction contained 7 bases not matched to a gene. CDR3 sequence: CASIGVAGVSYEQYF. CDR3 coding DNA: TGTGCCAGTATTGGGGTAGCGGGGGTCTCCTACGAGCAGTACTTC.

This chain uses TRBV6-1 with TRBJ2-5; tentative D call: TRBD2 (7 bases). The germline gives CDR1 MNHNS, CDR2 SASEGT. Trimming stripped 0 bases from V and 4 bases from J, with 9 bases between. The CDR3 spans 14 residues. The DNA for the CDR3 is TGTGCCAGCAGTGAAGCGGGGGGGCTAGAGACCCAGTACTTC. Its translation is CASSEAGGLETQYF.

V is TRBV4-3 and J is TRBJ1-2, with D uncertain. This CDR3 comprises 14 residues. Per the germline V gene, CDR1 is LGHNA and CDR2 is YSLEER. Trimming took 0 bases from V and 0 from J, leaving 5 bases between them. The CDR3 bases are TGCGCCAGCAGCCAAGACAGAGCTAACTATGGCTACACCTTC. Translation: CASSQDRANYGYTF.

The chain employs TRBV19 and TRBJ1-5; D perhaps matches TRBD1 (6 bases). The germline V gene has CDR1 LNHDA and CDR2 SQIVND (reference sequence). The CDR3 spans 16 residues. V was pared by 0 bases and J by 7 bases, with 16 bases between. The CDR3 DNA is TGTGCCAGTAGTATAGATCTTCCTGGGGGCAGGCAGCCCCAGCATTTT. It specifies CASSIDLPGGRQPQHF.

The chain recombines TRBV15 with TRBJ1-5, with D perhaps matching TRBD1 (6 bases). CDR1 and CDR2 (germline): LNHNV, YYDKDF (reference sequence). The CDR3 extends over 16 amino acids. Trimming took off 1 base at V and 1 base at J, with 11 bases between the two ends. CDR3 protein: CATSRGIGGSNQPQHF. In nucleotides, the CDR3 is TGTGCCACCAGCAGAGGGATAGGGGGAAGCAATCAGCCCCAGCATTTT.

CDR3 in amino acids: CASSQEVGGGPWTQYF. As DNA, the CDR3 is TGCGCCAGCAGCCAAGAGGTGGGCGGGGGACCTTGGACCCAGTACTTC. The chain joins TRBV4-3 to TRBJ2-5; 7 bases fit TRBD2. CDR3 size: 16 residues. V was pared by 0 bases and J by 7 bases, with 11 bases of the junction left unmatched. CDR1 and CDR2 from the germline V gene are LGHNA and YSLEER.

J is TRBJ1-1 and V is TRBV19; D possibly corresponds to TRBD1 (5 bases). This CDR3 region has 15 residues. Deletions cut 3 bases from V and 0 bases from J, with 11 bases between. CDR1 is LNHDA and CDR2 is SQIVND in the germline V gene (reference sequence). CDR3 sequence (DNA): TGTGCCAGTAGTATCGCCGGGGGGATGAACACTGAAGCTTTCTTT. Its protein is CASSIAGGMNTEAFF.

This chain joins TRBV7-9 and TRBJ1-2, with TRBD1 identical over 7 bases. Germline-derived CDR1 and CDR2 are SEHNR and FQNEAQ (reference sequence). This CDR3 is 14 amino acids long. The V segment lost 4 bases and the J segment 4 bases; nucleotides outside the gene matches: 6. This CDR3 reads CASSYSGQSYGYTF. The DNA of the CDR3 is TGTGCCAGCAGCTATTCGGGACAGTCCTATGGCTACACCTTC.

CDR3: CASSQGTSGLSSYNEQFF. DNA for the CDR3: TGTGCCAGCAGCCAAGGCACTAGCGGGTTGAGCTCCTACAATGAGCAGTTCTTC. The V gene is TRBV4-2, the J gene TRBJ2-1, with 9 nucleotides matching TRBD2. CDR1 is LGHNA, CDR2 YNFKEQ, per germline. This CDR3 has 18 residues. With V trimmed by 1 base and J by 0 bases, 7 bases remained unmatched.

The CDR3 nucleotides are TGTGCCAGCACCCTGGGACTTGCTGGAAACACCATATATTTT. Amino acid sequence: CASTLGLAGNTIYF. This chain joins TRBV7-2 and TRBJ1-3; TRBD1 is a possible D gene (5 bases). The ends were cut back, 7 bases at V and 2 bases at J, with 12 bases in the middle. Germline V gene sequence: CDR1 SGHTA, CDR2 FQGNSA. The CDR3 has 14 amino acids.

The DNA for the CDR3 is TGTGCCAGCAGCTTCGGGGATAACTATGGCTACACCTTC. Translation: CASSFGDNYGYTF. V gene TRBV11-2 combines with J gene TRBJ1-2; D is unresolved. Germline CDR1 is SGHAT and CDR2 is FQNNGV. The V end lost 3 bases, the J end lost 1 base, and 6 bases lay between the germline ends. The CDR3 runs to 13 residues.

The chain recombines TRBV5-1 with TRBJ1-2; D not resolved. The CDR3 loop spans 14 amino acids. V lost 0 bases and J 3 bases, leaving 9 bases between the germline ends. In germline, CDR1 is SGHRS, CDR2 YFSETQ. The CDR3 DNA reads TGCGCCAGCAGCTTGGATAGGGCCCACTATGGCTACACCTTC. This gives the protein CASSLDRAHYGYTF.

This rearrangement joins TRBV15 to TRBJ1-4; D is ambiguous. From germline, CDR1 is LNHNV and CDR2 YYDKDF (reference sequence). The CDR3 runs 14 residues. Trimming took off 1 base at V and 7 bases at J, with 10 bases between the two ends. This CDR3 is CATSRGEVTEKLFF. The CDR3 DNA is TGTGCCACCAGCAGAGGAGAGGTGACTGAAAAACTGTTTTTT.